This T cell receptor beta chain was captured by sequencing in a study of long-term antiretroviral therapy in people with HIV. Losses at the gene ends were 10 bases for V and 0 bases for J; bases not matched to a gene: 11. This CDR3 has 16 residues. Samples were assayed with immunoSEQ v3.0 at survey level. The repertoire was sequenced with immunoSEQ multiplex PCR; TCRdb's copy has only in-frame clones and lacks some. The sample shows about 28,000 clones, roughly 84% of them seen only once. Study-wide points: Diversity increased after ART yet remained lower than in transplant donor controls. Blood dating 2004 to 2017 may reflect older ART regimens.

On this clone itself: Its antigen remains unidentified.

Held in samples before DNA extraction were 1-10 million cryopreserved PBMC. The chain employs TRBV23-1 and TRBJ2-1, with TRBD1 identical over 8 bases. TRBV23-1 counts as an open reading frame of uncertain function. The material was unsorted PBMCs, obtained 0.4 years after starting antiretroviral therapy. This TCR was sampled from a man in his late teens or twenties with HIV. DNA for the CDR3: TGCGCCACCCACAGGGACAGGCTCTACTCCTACAATGAGCAGTTCTTC. It encodes CATHRDRLYSYNEQFF.